The rows below give T cell receptor beta chains drawn from one sample of a study of Ad26.COV2.S vaccination and SARS-CoV-2 variants. Some clones are missing from TCRdb's copy, which holds only in-frame ones; the method was immunoSEQ multiplex PCR. There are about 420,000 clones in the sample; 88% occur only once, and about 4% lies in the top ten. Material: peripheral blood, obtained in a trial of Ad26.COV2.S vaccine versus placebo. These TCRs come from a person between 18 and 60 years old who received the Ad26.COV2.S COVID-19 vaccine or a placebo. Both conserved end residues are part of each CDR3. Fields, in order: J gene, V gene, CDR3 length, D gene, clone size, CDR3 protein, CDR3 DNA. The D gene is left open where the match is weak. Clone size, where shown, is once, few, many, or a class for clones that have expanded.

>TRBJ1-6|TRBV30|14|TRBD1|NA
CAWSRGQNNSPLHF
TGTGCCTGGAGCAGGGGGCAAAATAATTCACCCCTCCACTTT
>TRBJ2-4|TRBV27|15|TRBD1|NA
CASSVDRGLENIQYF
TGTGCCAGCAGTGTCGACAGGGGGTTGGAAAACATTCAGTACTTC
>TRBJ2-7|TRBV7-9|11|NA|NA
CASSFIEEQYF
TGTGCCAGCAGCTTCATTGAGGAGCAGTACTTC
>TRBJ2-1|TRBV6-1|14|NA|NA
CASSEGLWGGEQFF
TGTGCCAGCAGTGAAGGTCTCTGGGGAGGTGAGCAGTTCTTC
>TRBJ1-5|TRBV5-6|16|TRBD1|NA
CASSPGQGGSNQPQHF
TGTGCCAGCAGCCCCGGACAGGGGGGAAGCAATCAGCCCCAGCATTTT
>TRBJ2-1|TRBV6-5|13|NA|NA
CATVRTSYNEQFF
TGTGCCACCGTTCGGACCTCATACAATGAGCAGTTCTTC
>TRBJ2-2|TRBV7-2|16|TRBD1|once
CASSSTTGRGTGELFF
TGTGCCAGCAGCTCTACGACAGGGCGAGGCACCGGGGAGCTGTTTTTT
>TRBJ2-7|TRBV6-2/TRBV6-3|15|TRBD1|NA
CASSYGTDLPYEQYF
TGTGCCAGCAGTTACGGGACAGATCTCCCCTACGAGCAGTACTTC
>TRBJ1-1|TRBV6-5|15|NA|NA
CASSYLDRRNTEAFF
TGTGCCAGCAGTTACCTGGACCGCCGCAACACTGAAGCTTTCTTT
>TRBJ1-2|TRBV5-5|13|NA|NA
CASSLGGGYGYTF
TGTGCCAGCAGCTTGGGCGGTGGGTATGGCTACACCTTC
>TRBJ2-7|TRBV2|14|TRBD2|NA
CASSETSGGGEQYF
TGTGCCAGCAGTGAAACTAGCGGGGGAGGCGAGCAGTACTTC
>TRBJ2-5|TRBV5-1|15|NA|NA
CASSLAAGAQETQYF
TGCGCCAGCAGCTTGGCCGCGGGCGCCCAGGAGACCCAGTACTTC
>TRBJ2-1|TRBV7-3|14|TRBD2|NA
CASSAQLASNEQFF
TGTGCCAGCAGCGCCCAACTAGCGAGCAATGAGCAGTTCTTC
>TRBJ1-1|TRBV5-1|16|NA|NA
CASSFVGEGRNTEAFF
TGCGCCAGCAGCTTCGTTGGTGAGGGGAGGAACACTGAAGCTTTCTTT
>TRBJ2-1|TRBV30|14|TRBD2|once
CAWSKGGGRSKQFF
TGTGCCTGGAGTAAGGGCGGGGGTCGATCGAAGCAGTTCTTC
>TRBJ2-1|TRBV20-1|11|NA|NA
CSAYRPDSEFF
TGCAGTGCTTACAGACCGGACTCGGAGTTCTTC
>TRBJ1-1|TRBV7-8|14|NA|NA
CASSLAPWDPEAFF
TGTGCCAGCAGCTTAGCGCCCTGGGACCCTGAAGCTTTCTTT
>TRBJ2-1|TRBV19|16|NA|NA
CASSISGRSSYNEQFF
TGTGCCAGTAGTATTTCTGGCCGTAGCTCCTACAATGAGCAGTTCTTC
>TRBJ2-3|TRBV30|15|TRBD2|NA
CACKQGLAGADTQYF
TGTGCCTGCAAGCAAGGACTAGCGGGGGCAGATACGCAGTATTTT
>TRBJ2-2|TRBV7-8|17|NA|NA
CASSSFIRFASTGELFF
TGTGCCAGCAGCTCATTCATACGGTTTGCGAGCACCGGGGAGCTGTTTTTT
>TRBJ2-5|TRBV5-6|15|NA|NA
CASSFFMGRMETQYF
TGTGCCAGCAGCTTTTTTATGGGGCGCATGGAGACCCAGTACTTC
>TRBJ1-4|TRBV30|12|NA|NA
CAWSDVGLKLFF
TGTGCCTGGAGTGACGTAGGGTTGAAACTGTTTTTT